This is a list of T cell receptor beta chains from one sample in a study of blood T cell repertoires in COVID-19. The repertoire was sequenced with immunoSEQ multiplex PCR; TCRdb's copy has only in-frame clones and lacks some. The sample contains tens of thousands of clones, about nine tenths of which appear only once. Sequences were obtained from peripheral blood. These receptors were collected from a human donor in a cohort sampled during active COVID-19. CDR3s leave out the opening cysteine and the closing phenylalanine or tryptophan.

J,V,length,CDR3
TRBJ2-7,TRBV10-3,16,AISESAWGGGTSYEQY
TRBJ1-2,TRBV7-8,12,ASSRTGGAYGYT
TRBJ1-1,TRBV11-1,11,ASSPSGGTEAF
TRBJ2-2,TRBV19,12,ASKFQGRTGELF
TRBJ1-2,TRBV29-1,12,SVEDQGVLYGYT
TRBJ2-7,TRBV7-2,10,ASSSAGGEQY
TRBJ1-4,TRBV7-9,11,ASSYFQGQKLF
TRBJ2-5,TRBV4-2,12,ASSPGLAGETQY
TRBJ2-7,TRBV28,13,ASSFSPPAGGEQY
TRBJ2-1,TRBV5-1,13,ASSLALAGVSEQF
TRBJ2-5,TRBV2,12,ASSETAGVETQY
TRBJ2-6,TRBV7-8,14,ASSPGGLSGANVLT
TRBJ2-1,TRBV7-2,11,ASSLQTGDEQF
TRBJ1-2,TRBV6-5,11,ASRWDWNYGYT
TRBJ1-5,TRBV2,12,ASSERTGRQPQH
TRBJ2-7,TRBV4-1,14,ASSQGPGQGAYEQY
TRBJ2-3,TRBV28,11,ANQGANTDTQY
TRBJ1-1,TRBV19,13,ASSTRQEANTEAF
TRBJ2-5,TRBV7-2,12,ASTYQAAGETQY
TRBJ1-2,TRBV5-1,11,ASSSTGSGGYT
TRBJ2-1,TRBV19,10,ASSIREGLPF
TRBJ1-4,TRBV20-1,11,SASSLTGEKLF
TRBJ2-3,TRBV7-9,13,ASSPRAPRADTQY
TRBJ1-1,TRBV19,12,ASSPQGVNTEAF
TRBJ2-5,TRBV27,13,ASSSHLGGQETQY
TRBJ2-7,TRBV6-5,13,ASSWLTGGPYEQY
TRBJ1-6,TRBV18,13,ASSPNPGTDSPLH
TRBJ1-2,TRBV5-4,12,ASSSGFGNYGYT
TRBJ2-7,TRBV5-5,12,ASSLLAGSYEQY
TRBJ1-2,TRBV6-6,13,ATRDRGGGNYGYT
TRBJ2-3,TRBV4-1,15,ASSQDPQGAKADTQY
TRBJ1-1,TRBV7-9,13,ASSLVGRGPTEAF
TRBJ2-7,TRBV4-3,13,ASSPNGRGTGEQY
TRBJ2-6,TRBV18,13,ASSGGQSGANVLT
TRBJ1-2,TRBV24-1,9,ATSLSSGYT
TRBJ2-4,TRBV12-3/TRBV12-4,11,ASSPSAKNIQY